Below are 21 T cell receptor beta chains sequenced from a single sample in a study of T cells in Graves' hyperthyroidism and ophthalmopathy. The CDR3 regions of TCR beta were amplified from RNA transcripts. The primer set for the first-round RT-PCR of the TCR CDR3 was HTBI. MiXCR, run by TCRdb on the multiplex PCR reads, gives a single entry per CDR3 protein. This sample has about 250,000 distinct CDR3 sequences, with about 20% found just once. The sample comprised blood. These receptor sequences come from a man aged 25-45 years with Graves' ophthalmopathy.

The rearrangement links TRBV6-1 to TRBJ1-2; no firm D call. The germline CDR1 and CDR2 sequences are MNHNS and SASEGT. CDR3 size: 14 residues. V lost 6 bases and J lost 8, with 19 bases in between. This CDR3 is CASSDRGAGNGYTF. The CDR3 bases are TGTGCCAGCAGCGACCGAGGTGCTGGGAACGGCTACACCTTC.

The table lists this clonotype with many counts. The chain carries TRBV11-2 and TRBJ2-1; TRBD2 matches at 7 bases. This CDR3 contains 15 residues. Germline values: CDR1 SGHAT, CDR2 FQNNGV. With 2 bases clipped from V and 9 bases from J, the junction kept 10 bases outside the gene matches. The CDR3: CASSLRVTSSAEQFF. The CDR3 nucleotides read TGTGCCAGCAGCTTAAGGGTGACTAGCTCTGCTGAGCAGTTCTTC.

The rearrangement links TRBV2 to TRBJ2-7; TRBD2 might be the D (7 bases). V lost 9 bases, J lost 4 bases, and 16 bases lay in between. Germline V gene lookup returns CDR1 SNHLY and CDR2 FYNNEI. CDR3 length: 13 amino acids. DNA of the CDR3: TGTGCCAGGGGGAGGGGGATGGATTACGAGCAGTACTTC. Translating gives CARGRGMDYEQYF.

This clonotype was recorded a few times. This chain connects TRBV19 to TRBJ1-5; D is undetermined. The CDR3 is 13 residues long. V dropped 5 bases and J dropped 5 bases, with 10 bases sitting between them. Germline-derived CDR1 and CDR2 are LNHDA and SQIVND (reference sequence). CDR3 loop: CASSPRWDQPQHF. Here the CDR3 DNA reads TGTGCCAGTAGTCCCAGGTGGGATCAGCCCCAGCATTTT.

The chain carries TRBV27 and TRBJ1-1; possibly TRBD1 for D (5 bases). The CDR3 runs to 13 residues. Trimming took off 5 bases at V and 3 bases at J, with 10 bases between the two ends. The germline V gene encodes CDR1 MNHEY and CDR2 SMNVEV (reference sequence). CDR3 loop: CASSPQGDTEAFF. The CDR3, as DNA: TGTGCCAGCAGTCCCCAGGGCGACACTGAAGCTTTCTTT.

The V call is TRBV10-1, the J call TRBJ2-7, with a weak D call TRBD2 (6 bases). V dropped 3 bases and J dropped 2 bases, with 14 bases sitting between them. CDR3 length: 15 amino acids. Germline-derived CDR1 and CDR2 are WNHNN and SYGVQD (reference sequence). In DNA form, the CDR3 reads TGCGCCAGCAGTGAACGGATGGGGGGAGCCTACGAGCAGTACTTC. Translating gives CASSERMGGAYEQYF.

This clonotype was counted a few times. The DNA for the CDR3 is TGCAGCGGGGGACAGAATGAAGCTTTCTTT. Translated, it gives CSGGQNEAFF. The chain couples TRBV29-1 to TRBJ1-1, with 7 bases identical to TRBD1. J gave up 7 bases and V 7 bases, and 3 bases lay outside the gene matches. Germline-derived CDR1 and CDR2 are SQVTM and ANQGSEA. The CDR3 is 10 residues long.

This clonotype has a handful of counts. The chain recombines TRBV5-1 with TRBJ2-2, with 8 positions matching TRBD2. The CDR3 runs 15 residues. Trimming removed 1 base from V and 4 bases from J; junction bases left unmatched: 3. Germline CDR1 reads SGHRS; CDR2 reads YFSETQ. CDR3 DNA sequence: TGCGCCAGCAGCTTGACTAGCGGAACCACCGGGGAGCTGTTTTTT. Translated: CASSLTSGTTGELFF.

This clonotype was counted a few times. This rearrangement joins TRBV28 to TRBJ2-7; 7 bases fit TRBD2. The CDR3 sequence is 15 residues long. Looked up from germline, CDR1 is MDHEN and CDR2 is SYDVKM. V lost 9 bases, J lost 7 bases, and 18 bases stayed unmatched. The CDR3 sequence: CASDSSGMLLREQYF. CDR3 in DNA: TGTGCCAGTGACTCTAGCGGTATGCTCCTACGGGAGCAGTACTTC.

A few counts support this clonotype. The chain carries TRBV4-1 and TRBJ2-2; D gene ambiguous. Germline CDR1 reads MGHRA; CDR2 reads YSYEKL. Trimming pared 3 bases from V and 0 bases from J, leaving 8 bases between. The CDR3 runs 15 residues. The CDR3 coding sequence is TGCGCCAGCAGCCACCCAGGATCGAACACCGGGGAGCTGTTTTTT. It is translated as CASSHPGSNTGELFF.

CDR3 in DNA: TGTGCCAGCAACCAGGGTGGCCAGCCCCAGCATTTT. It encodes CASNQGGQPQHF. The chain recombines TRBV28 with TRBJ1-5, with D possibly TRBD1 on 5 matching bases. Germline V gene lookup returns CDR1 MDHEN and CDR2 SYDVKM. The CDR3 spans 12 residues. Trimming cost V 7 bases and J 7 bases, with 11 bases left between them.

The chain links TRBV10-2 to TRBJ2-7; D is possibly TRBD1 (6 bases). V lost 10 bases and J lost 7, with 17 bases in between. CDR1 and CDR2 from the germline V gene are WSHSY and SAAADI. This CDR3 contains 12 residues. CDR3 sequence (DNA): TGCGCCACCGCTATTACAGGGAATGAGCAGTACTTC. This encodes CATAITGNEQYF.

This clonotype was recorded at least ten times. The rearrangement links TRBV7-2 to TRBJ2-5; TRBD2 might be the D (5 bases). CDR1 and CDR2 (germline): SGHTA, FQGNSA. The V and J ends lost 5 bases and 3 bases respectively, with 13 bases between them. The CDR3 spans 14 residues. The CDR3 reads CASSRGLRKETQYF. The CDR3 coding sequence is TGTGCCAGCAGCCGCGGACTGAGGAAAGAGACCCAGTACTTC. Looking up the rest from reference TRBV7-2 and TRBJ2-5 gives the full variable domain: GAGVSQSPSNKVTEKGKDVELRCDPISGHTALYWYRQSLGQGLEFLIYFQGNSAPDKSGLPSDRFSAERTGGSVSTLTIQRTQQEDSAVYLCASSRGLRKETQYFGPGTRLLVL.

This clonotype was detected ten times or more. The chain has TRBV28 and TRBJ1-6; no clear D gene. The ends were cut back, 6 bases at V and 5 bases at J, with 14 bases in the middle. Germline V gene lookup returns CDR1 MDHEN and CDR2 SYDVKM. The CDR3 loop spans 15 amino acids. The CDR3 DNA reads TGTGCCAGCAGGGCCCTCGGACGGAATAATTCACCCCTCCACTTT. It yields the protein CASRALGRNNSPLHF.

V is TRBV12-3 or TRBV12-4 and J is TRBJ2-1, with 9 nucleotides matching TRBD2. The length of the CDR3 is 15 residues. Unmatched junction bases numbered 11, after V lost 4 bases and J lost 10 bases. CDR3 in DNA: TGTGCCAGCAGTTCGACTAGCGGATCTCCCCCCGAGCAGTTCTTC. This gives the protein CASSSTSGSPPEQFF.

This chain links TRBV29-1 with TRBJ1-2, with D unclear. The CDR3 is made up of 11 amino acids. Germline V gene sequence: CDR1 SQVTM, CDR2 ANQGSEA. Deletions cut 2 bases from V and 5 bases from J, with 6 bases between. CDR3 residues: CSVEFSYGYTF. CDR3 DNA: TGCAGCGTTGAATTCAGTTATGGCTACACCTTC.

The gene calls are TRBV12-3 or TRBV12-4 and TRBJ2-1, with a weak D call TRBD2 (6 bases). V lost 1 base and J lost 1, with 14 bases in between. This CDR3 region has 17 residues. For the CDR3, the DNA is TGTGCCAGCAGTTTAGTATCCGGGAGAGGTTCCTACAATGAGCAGTTCTTC. Translation gives CASSLVSGRGSYNEQFF.

The chain links TRBV19 to TRBJ2-1, with 8 bases that match TRBD2. CDR3 length: 17 amino acids. CDR1 and CDR2 from the germline V gene are LNHDA and SQIVND (reference sequence). V trimming: 5 bases; J trimming: 1 base; junction bases outside the gene matches: 10. The DNA for the CDR3 is TGTGCCAGTAGTGGAAGCCCTAGCGGGTGGTCCTACAATGAGCAGTTCTTC. It encodes CASSGSPSGWSYNEQFF.

This clonotype was observed a few times. This rearrangement joins TRBV7-9 to TRBJ2-2, with 10 positions matching TRBD1. The J segment lost 0 bases and the V segment lost 5 bases, leaving 18 bases of the junction unmatched. The CDR3 is 21 amino acids. The germline gives CDR1 SEHNR, CDR2 FQNEAQ (reference sequence). CDR3 region: CASSADPGTGARGSNTGELFF. The CDR3 DNA follows: TGTGCCAGCAGCGCTGACCCCGGGACAGGGGCGAGGGGGTCGAACACCGGGGAGCTGTTTTTT.

In this sample, this clonotype turned up once. The chain has TRBV11-2 and TRBJ1-1; D is possibly TRBD1 (5 bases). Germline CDR1 SGHAT, CDR2 FQNNGV. The CDR3 totals 16 residues. V lost 8 bases, J lost 1 base, and 20 bases lay in between. CDR3 loop: CASGRLPGPRNTEAFF. The CDR3 nucleotides read TGTGCCAGCGGGCGATTACCGGGACCTCGGAACACTGAAGCTTTCTTT.

The table lists this clonotype with many counts. The rearrangement links TRBV11-2 to TRBJ2-3; no clear D. Germline V gene data show CDR1 as SGHAT and CDR2 as FQNNGV. This CDR3 contains 11 residues. Between the trimmed V and J ends, which lost 4 bases and 6 bases, there was a span of 5 bases. This CDR3 reads CASSSSDTQYF. The CDR3 DNA reads as TGTGCCAGCAGCTCTTCGGATACGCAGTATTTT.